This T cell receptor (beta chain) was identified during a study of shared clonotypes between healthy human individuals. The protocol was immunoSEQ multiplex PCR, while the TCRdb copy is restricted to in-frame clones and leaves out a portion. The table includes roughly 590,000 clones, 95% to 96% detected once. Findings and caveats of the study: Rarefaction analysis demonstrated incomplete sorted-subset sequencing notwithstanding large depth.

Naive CD8 isolation took CD45RO-negative cells positively selected for CCR7 and excluded terminally differentiated effector memory CD45RA+ cells. Every contributor of samples was a Caucasian grown-up residing in Nashville, Tennessee. Germline lookup yields CDR1 SGHKS and CDR2 YYEKEE (reference sequence). V trimming: 4 bases; J trimming: 5 bases; junction bases outside the gene matches: 6. The CDR3 is 14 residues long. In regard to this clone: What it recognizes is unknown.

Sequencing used naive CD8+ T cells sorted from blood. V is TRBV5-5 and J is TRBJ1-5, with TRBD1 matching 7 bases. The receptor was derived from a woman aged 25 to 45 in good health. CDR3 in amino acids: CASSPWDSYQPQHF. Here the CDR3 DNA reads TGTGCCAGCAGCCCCTGGGACAGTTATCAGCCCCAGCATTTT.